The rows below give T cell receptor beta chains drawn from one sample of a study of cytomegalovirus exposure and HLA in healthy donors. Libraries were prepared by immunoSEQ multiplex PCR; TCRdb keeps only in-frame clonotypes and omits some of them. The sample lists 100,000 or so clones; about 85% were seen once. The specimen was PBMCs. These receptors came from a woman younger than 35 in good health and CMV-seropositive. Both conserved end residues are part of each CDR3. The D gene is left open where the match is weak. Clone sizes are given selectively: once, few, many, or a class where the clone is expanded.

clone_size d_call j_call v_call cdr3_aa cdr3_nt
- - TRBJ2-3 TRBV27 CASSLNPGHSTDTQYF TGTGCCAGCAGTTTAAACCCGGGACACAGCACAGATACGCAGTATTTT
- - TRBJ1-1 TRBV5-5 CASSARTAEAFF TGTGCCAGCAGCGCCAGGACAGCTGAAGCTTTCTTT
- - TRBJ2-4 TRBV28 CASRGRGSLAKNIQYF TGTGCCAGCAGGGGTAGGGGGTCTCTAGCCAAAAACATTCAGTACTTC
- - TRBJ1-2 TRBV4-2 CASSQDLAGGYGYTF TGTGCCAGCAGCCAAGACTTGGCAGGTGGCTATGGCTACACCTTC
once - TRBJ2-7 TRBV13 CASSLYELSYEQYF TGTGCCAGCAGCTTATACGAGCTTTCCTACGAGCAGTACTTC
- TRBD1 TRBJ2-3 TRBV7-9 CASSFGQGSLASTDTQYF TGTGCCAGCAGCTTCGGACAGGGCAGTCTTGCTAGCACAGATACGCAGTATTTT
few - TRBJ2-5 TRBV19 CASSIRGNGETQYF TGTGCCAGTAGTATCCGGGGGAACGGGGAGACCCAGTACTTC
- TRBD1 TRBJ2-7 TRBV6-5 CASSLGQGLGYEQYF TGTGCCAGCAGCCTTGGACAGGGTCTAGGGTACGAGCAGTACTTC
- TRBD1 TRBJ2-6 TRBV5-4 CASSSGQGISFGANVLTF TGTGCCAGCAGTTCGGGACAGGGGATATCCTTTGGGGCCAACGTCCTGACTTTC
- TRBD1 TRBJ1-3 TRBV11-2 CASSSFLRDREAGNTIYF TGTGCCAGCAGCTCATTTTTGAGGGACAGGGAGGCTGGAAACACCATATATTTT
- TRBD1 TRBJ2-3 TRBV9 CASTSSRGQGWSTDTQYF TGTGCCAGCACCTCAAGCAGGGGACAGGGGTGGTCCACAGATACGCAGTATTTT
- TRBD2 TRBJ2-3 TRBV6-4 CATGTSGGSDTQYF TGTGCCACCGGGACTAGCGGGGGGTCCGATACGCAGTATTTT
- - TRBJ1-1 TRBV19 CASINGATVRTEAFF TGTGCCAGTATAAACGGTGCGACAGTTCGCACTGAAGCTTTCTTT
few - TRBJ1-2 TRBV2 CASRLGSRYGYTF TGTGCCAGCAGGCTGGGTTCCAGGTATGGCTACACCTTC
once - TRBJ2-2 TRBV10-1 CASSVGSGTGELFF TGCGCCAGCAGTGTGGGTAGCGGCACCGGGGAGCTGTTTTTT
- - TRBJ1-4 TRBV19 CASSIAGNEKLFF TGTGCCAGTAGTATCGCAGGGAATGAAAAACTGTTTTTT
- - TRBJ2-1 TRBV6-4 CASSSEPYNEQFF TGTGCCAGCAGTAGTGAGCCCTACAATGAGCAGTTCTTC
- - TRBJ1-2 TRBV28 CASSLSANYGYTF TGTGCCAGCAGTTTGTCGGCTAACTATGGCTACACCTTC